These 18 T cell receptor beta chains share one sample of origin, sequenced in a study of blood T cell repertoires in COVID-19. Sequencing was performed with immunoSEQ multiplex PCR; in TCRdb, only in-frame clones are kept and a portion is missing. The repertoire has 130,000 to 150,000 clones, around 83% of them found once; the top ten carry 9.2%. Sequenced sample: PBMCs or T cells enriched from blood (not recorded which). Source of these receptors: a man between 45 and 60 years old who had recovered from COVID-19.

This chain connects TRBV4-1 to TRBJ1-2, with TRBD1 identical over 9 bases. The CDR3 has 15 amino acids. CDR1 MGHRA and CDR2 YSYEKL come from the germline V gene. V shed 0 bases and J 3 bases; nucleotides not matched to a gene: 2. The CDR3 is CASSQETGGDYGYTF. The DNA of the CDR3 is TGCGCCAGCAGCCAAGAGACAGGGGGTGACTATGGCTACACCTTC.

V is TRBV27 and J is TRBJ2-6, with D perhaps matching TRBD1 (6 bases). The CDR3 totals 14 residues. CDR1 MNHEY and CDR2 SMNVEV come from the germline V gene (reference sequence). V lost 7 bases and J lost 2, with 9 bases in between. The CDR3 reads CASKGVAGANVLTF. For the CDR3, the DNA is TGTGCCAGCAAGGGGGTAGCTGGGGCCAACGTCCTGACTTTC.

The chain couples TRBV14 to TRBJ2-7, with TRBD1 as a possible D gene (6 bases). Per germline, CDR1 SGHDN and CDR2 FVKESK. V gave up 0 bases and J gave up 2 bases, with 8 bases separating them. This CDR3 spans 14 amino acids. The CDR3 nucleotides read TGTGCCAGCAGCCAAGAGACAGGCCCCTACGAGCAGTACTTC. This codes for CASSQETGPYEQYF.

The chain recombines TRBV15 with TRBJ1-1; 7 bases are a match to TRBD1. The CDR3 length is 17 residues. Germline loops: CDR1 LNHNV, CDR2 YYDKDF (reference sequence). Losses at the gene ends were 2 bases for V and 1 base for J; bases not matched to a gene: 10. This CDR3 reads CATSRTRGAYPNTEAFF. CDR3 DNA sequence: TGTGCCACCAGCAGAACCAGGGGGGCCTACCCGAACACTGAAGCTTTCTTT.

This chain connects TRBV19 to TRBJ1-2; the D gene is possibly TRBD1 (5 bases). The V and J ends lost 3 bases and 6 bases respectively, with 17 bases between them. The CDR3 runs to 15 residues. CDR1 and CDR2 from the germline V gene are LNHDA and SQIVND (reference sequence). The DNA of the CDR3 is TGTGCCAGTAGTATTCTGGGCAGGGAGGTAAATGGCTACACCTTC. Residues: CASSILGREVNGYTF.

This chain uses TRBV7-6 with TRBJ2-3; the match to TRBD2 covers 7 bases. Germline CDR1 SGHVS, CDR2 FNYEAQ. The ends lost 3 bases at V and 2 bases at J; junction bases unmatched: 8. This CDR3 spans 16 amino acids. CDR3 bases: TGTGCCAGCAGCTTGGCGAGGCTAGCGGACACAGATACGCAGTATTTT. It yields the protein CASSLARLADTDTQYF.

The V and J genes are TRBV10-2 and TRBJ1-3; 9 bases fit TRBD1. V shed 6 bases and J 9 bases; nucleotides not matched to a gene: 12. CDR1 is WSHSY, CDR2 SAAADI, per germline. The CDR3 sequence is 15 residues long. CDR3 in amino acids: CASRDTGGKGSTIYF. The CDR3 nucleotides are TGCGCCAGCAGAGATACAGGGGGCAAAGGGAGCACCATATATTTT.

J is TRBJ2-2 and V is TRBV5-6; 9 positions match TRBD1. This CDR3 is built from 15 residues. Germline-derived CDR1 and CDR2 are SGHDT and YYEEEE. V lost 4 bases, J lost 4 bases, and 5 bases stayed unmatched. The CDR3 bases are TGTGCCAGCAGCCGGACAGGGGAGGGCACCGGGGAGCTGTTTTTT. Amino acid sequence: CASSRTGEGTGELFF.

This chain connects TRBV19 to TRBJ2-3; perhaps TRBD1 as D (6 bases). The CDR3 loop spans 17 amino acids. V shed 3 bases and J shed 1 base, with 17 bases lying between them. Germline V gene sequence: CDR1 LNHDA, CDR2 SQIVND (reference sequence). The CDR3 DNA reads as TGTGCCAGTAGTATCCATTACAGGGCAAGGGGCACAGATACGCAGTATTTT. Its translation is CASSIHYRARGTDTQYF.

The genes are TRBV4-3 and TRBJ2-1; TRBD1 agrees at 8 bases. Germline V gene data show CDR1 as LGHNA and CDR2 as YSLEER. Trimming removed 0 bases from V and 8 bases from J; junction bases left unmatched: 6. This CDR3 region has 15 residues. CDR3 sequence reads: CASSQDPRGQDEQFF. In DNA, the CDR3 is TGCGCCAGCAGCCAAGATCCCAGGGGGCAGGATGAGCAGTTCTTC.

This clone was observed a single time. DNA for the CDR3: TGTGCCAGCAGCTTCTCAGGGGCCTACGAGCAGTACTTC. Its translation is CASSFSGAYEQYF. This rearrangement joins TRBV11-3 to TRBJ2-7; perhaps TRBD1 as D (6 bases). Trimming pared 3 bases from V and 2 bases from J, leaving 8 bases between. Germline CDR1 and CDR2: SGHNT and YENEEA. The CDR3 is 13 amino acids. Looking up the rest from reference TRBV11-3 and TRBJ2-7 gives the full variable domain: EAGVVQSPRYKIIEKKQPVAFWCNPISGHNTLYWYLQNLGQGPELLIRYENEEAVDDSQLPKDRFSAERLKGVDSTLKIQPAELGDSAVYLCASSFSGAYEQYFGPGTRLTVT.

The chain is built from TRBV7-2 and TRBJ2-3, with 8 nucleotides matching TRBD1. CDR3 length equals 15 residues. V was pared by 5 bases and J by 6 bases, with 10 bases of the junction left unmatched. CDR1 SGHTA and CDR2 FQGNSA come from the germline V gene. CDR3 region: CASSVRQGPEDTQYF. The CDR3 nucleotides are TGTGCCAGCAGCGTCAGACAGGGGCCTGAGGATACGCAGTATTTT.

A single count supports this clone. This CDR3 reads CSASRAGIYEQYF. The CDR3 region has the DNA TGCAGTGCTAGTCGCGCAGGAATCTACGAGCAGTACTTC. The chain uses TRBV20-1 and TRBJ2-7; D gene ambiguous. V lost 3 bases and J 3 bases, leaving 12 bases between the germline ends. Germline values: CDR1 DFQATT, CDR2 SNEGSKA (reference sequence). This CDR3 has 13 residues.

This chain joins TRBV5-4 and TRBJ1-4; 7 nucleotides align to TRBD1. Trimming took 0 bases from V and 8 from J; bases not matched to a gene: 10. Germline CDR1 reads SGHNT; CDR2 reads YYREEE (reference sequence). The CDR3 extends over 16 amino acids. Here the CDR3 reads CASSLVAGGKGEKLFF. The CDR3 coding sequence is TGTGCCAGCAGCTTGGTGGCAGGGGGAAAAGGAGAAAAACTGTTTTTT.

V is TRBV7-9 and J is TRBJ2-3; perhaps TRBD2 as D (5 bases). The V end lost 0 bases, the J end lost 2 bases, and 12 bases lay between the germline ends. The CDR3 covers 16 residues. CDR1 is SEHNR, CDR2 FQNEAQ, per germline (reference sequence). In DNA form, the CDR3 reads TGTGCCAGCAGCTTAGCGGAGGACTCTTACACAGATACGCAGTATTTT. The encoded protein is CASSLAEDSYTDTQYF.

The chain couples TRBV4-3 to TRBJ1-4; perhaps TRBD1 as D (6 bases). From germline, CDR1 is LGHNA and CDR2 YSLEER. The CDR3 totals 17 residues. Deletions cut 0 bases from V and 8 bases from J, with 19 bases between. The CDR3 region has the DNA TGCGCCAGCAGCCAAGATTCTTCGGGACAAGTAGGGGAAAAACTGTTTTTT. Translation gives CASSQDSSGQVGEKLFF.

The chain joins TRBV11-2 to TRBJ1-1; no clear D gene. Per the germline V gene, CDR1 is SGHAT and CDR2 is FQNNGV. This CDR3 is 13 amino acids long. V was trimmed by 1 base and J by 5 bases, leaving 8 bases between them. CDR3 nucleotide sequence: TGTGCCAGCAGCTTAGTAGCAAGAACTGAAGCTTTCTTT. Its translation: CASSLVARTEAFF.

The chain links TRBV6-5 to TRBJ1-2; 9 bases match TRBD1. J gave up 2 bases and V 5 bases, and 6 bases lay outside the gene matches. The CDR3 has 15 residues. CDR1 and CDR2 from the germline V gene are MNHEY and SVGAGI. In DNA, the CDR3 is TGTGCCAGCAGTACAACGGACAGGGGCAACTATGGCTACACCTTC. Protein sequence: CASSTTDRGNYGYTF.